One and the same sample provided the 22 T cell receptor beta chains below, sequenced in a study of radiotherapy plus CTLA-4 blockade in lung cancer. This table comes from immunoSEQ multiplex PCR, and its TCRdb copy is limited to in-frame clones, with some not included. This sample has roughly 54,000 clones, with 84% found just once. This specimen was peripheral blood, taken from a patient treated with radiotherapy plus ipilimumab. The receptors shown here come from a human donor with non-small cell lung cancer whose response to radiotherapy plus ipilimumab could not be evaluated.

The rearrangement joins TRBV5-1 to TRBJ1-3; TRBD1 matches at 7 bases. V shed 4 bases, J shed 9 bases, and the junction held 7 bases outside the gene matches. The germline V gene has CDR1 SGHRS and CDR2 YFSETQ. The CDR3 is 13 residues long. This chain's CDR3 is CASSTGQAGTIYF. CDR3 in DNA: TGCGCCAGCAGCACCGGACAGGCGGGCACCATATATTTT.

This chain joins TRBV27 and TRBJ2-3, with D unresolved. The germline V gene encodes CDR1 MNHEY and CDR2 SMNVEV (reference sequence). CDR3 length equals 13 residues. With 6 bases removed from V and 2 bases from J, the gap between germline ends came to 9 bases. CDR3 residues: CASSDRHTDTQYF. DNA of the CDR3: TGTGCCAGCAGCGACCGACACACAGATACGCAGTATTTT.

CDR3 in amino acids: CASSTRGRANGELFF. The CDR3 nucleotides read TGTGCCAGCAGCACAAGAGGCAGGGCTAACGGGGAGCTGTTTTTT. The chain has TRBV7-2 and TRBJ2-2, with D possibly being TRBD1 (5 bases). Trimming cost V 5 bases and J 7 bases, with 17 bases left between them. The V gene's germline CDR1 is SGHTA and CDR2 FQGNSA. The CDR3 loop spans 15 amino acids.

This chain joins TRBV6-5 and TRBJ2-1; 10 bases map to TRBD1. V trimming: 5 bases; J trimming: 7 bases; junction bases outside the gene matches: 5. CDR3 length: 14 amino acids. CDR1 is MNHEY and CDR2 is SVGAGI in the germline V gene. CDR3 protein: CASSDAGQGNEQFF. The CDR3 nucleotides read TGTGCCAGCAGTGACGCGGGACAGGGGAATGAGCAGTTCTTC.

CDR3: CASSHGSGRYNEQFF. The DNA for the CDR3 is TGCGCCAGCAGCCACGGGAGCGGGAGGTACAATGAGCAGTTCTTC. The chain has TRBV4-3 and TRBJ2-1; TRBD2 matches at 9 bases. This CDR3 is 15 amino acids long. V trimming: 3 bases; J trimming: 4 bases; junction bases outside the gene matches: 4. Germline V CDR1 and CDR2: LGHNA, YSLEER.

V is TRBV9 and J is TRBJ2-1; D gene uncertain. The CDR3 runs to 12 residues. V dropped 2 bases and J dropped 9 bases, with 9 bases sitting between them. Germline values: CDR1 SGDLS, CDR2 YYNGEE. The CDR3 region is CASSVSVGEQFF. In DNA, the CDR3 is TGTGCCAGCAGCGTCTCCGTCGGTGAGCAGTTCTTC.

The gene calls are TRBV9 and TRBJ2-7; 13 bases fit TRBD2. CDR1 SGDLS and CDR2 YYNGEE come from the germline V gene. The CDR3 extends over 17 amino acids. V lost 4 bases, J lost 6 bases, and 13 bases stayed unmatched. This CDR3 reads CASSKTSGRSPVLEQYF. The CDR3 DNA reads TGTGCCAGCAGCAAGACTAGCGGGAGGTCCCCGGTTCTCGAGCAGTACTTC.

The rearrangement links TRBV28 to TRBJ2-7; possibly TRBD2 for D (6 bases). Trimming shortened V by 8 bases and J by 0 bases, and 14 bases separated the two germline ends. The CDR3 totals 14 residues. Germline loops: CDR1 MDHEN, CDR2 SYDVKM. In nucleotides, the CDR3 is TGTGCCAGCCGTCGGGGACTTGTCTCCTACGAGCAGTACTTC. Amino acids: CASRRGLVSYEQYF.

This chain connects TRBV5-4 to TRBJ1-5; D might be TRBD1 (5 bases). Looked up from germline, CDR1 is SGHNT and CDR2 is YYREEE (reference sequence). The CDR3 spans 15 residues. Trimming took off 0 bases at V and 1 base at J, with 8 bases between the two ends. CDR3 in amino acids: CASSLGGESNQPQHF. In nucleotides, the CDR3 is TGTGCCAGCAGCTTGGGGGGGGAAAGCAATCAGCCCCAGCATTTT.

The chain carries TRBV7-9 and TRBJ2-3, with TRBD2 matching 8 bases. This CDR3 spans 15 amino acids. Per the germline V gene, CDR1 is SEHNR and CDR2 is FQNEAQ (reference sequence). Losses at the gene ends were 5 bases for V and 5 bases for J; bases not matched to a gene: 9. CDR3 DNA sequence: TGTGCCAGCAGCGCAAGCGGGAGAGAGGTAGATACGCAGTATTTT. This encodes CASSASGREVDTQYF.

This rearrangement joins TRBV6-4 to TRBJ2-1, with unresolved D. Germline V gene sequence: CDR1 MRHNA, CDR2 SNTAGT. The CDR3 is 16 amino acids. V lost 0 bases, J lost 5 bases, and 14 bases lay in between. CDR3 DNA: TGTGCCAGCAGTGACTCCATTCCCCCCAACAACAATGAGCAGTTCTTC. Its protein product is CASSDSIPPNNNEQFF.

The rearrangement uses TRBV11-2 and TRBJ2-2, with D tentatively TRBD1 (6 bases). The CDR3 is 17 amino acids. In germline, CDR1 is SGHAT, CDR2 FQNNGV. Trimming took 5 bases from V and 1 from J, leaving 17 bases between them. The CDR3 DNA is TGTGCCAGCAGCCCCACCAAAACGGGACAGAACACCGGGGAGCTGTTTTTT. This translates into CASSPTKTGQNTGELFF.

The chain joins TRBV5-1 to TRBJ1-1; TRBD1 is a possible D gene (5 bases). The CDR3 has 15 amino acids. The V gene's germline CDR1 is SGHRS and CDR2 YFSETQ. V was shortened by 0 bases and J by 2 bases, with 11 bases between the two germline ends. The CDR3 DNA reads as TGCGCCAGCAGCTTGGGACAGCCAGGAAACACTGAAGCTTTCTTT. Translating it yields CASSLGQPGNTEAFF.

This clone was picked up one time. This chain connects TRBV15 to TRBJ2-2, with 7 positions matching TRBD2. This CDR3 spans 15 amino acids. V gave up 5 bases and J gave up 5 bases; unmatched junction bases: 8. Looked up from germline, CDR1 is LNHNV and CDR2 is YYDKDF (reference sequence). CDR3 DNA: TGTGCCACCAGCTTACCTAGCGGAGGGACCGGGGAGCTGTTTTTT. This sequence encodes CATSLPSGGTGELFF.

This chain uses TRBV11-2 with TRBJ2-5, with TRBD2 matching 7 bases. The V segment lost 2 bases and the J segment 5 bases; nucleotides outside the gene matches: 8. Germline CDR1 reads SGHAT; CDR2 reads FQNNGV. This CDR3 has 15 residues. The CDR3 region is CASSLSAGVRETQYF. CDR3 bases: TGTGCCAGCAGCTTAAGTGCGGGAGTTCGGGAGACCCAGTACTTC.

This sequence joins TRBV28 and TRBJ2-1; D is possibly TRBD2 (6 bases). Looked up from germline, CDR1 is MDHEN and CDR2 is SYDVKM. V lost 0 bases and J lost 0, with 12 bases in between. There are 17 residues in the CDR3. The CDR3 region is CASSLWGRGSSYNEQFF. The CDR3 nucleotides read TGTGCCAGCAGTTTATGGGGGCGGGGCAGCTCCTACAATGAGCAGTTCTTC.

The chain has TRBV4-2 and TRBJ2-7, with 15 bases aligning to TRBD2. This CDR3 region has 18 residues. V was pared by 4 bases and J by 3 bases, with 10 bases of the junction left unmatched. Germline V gene lookup returns CDR1 LGHNA and CDR2 YNFKEQ. CDR3 in amino acids: CASSPGTSGRIYGYEQYF. The CDR3 DNA follows: TGTGCCAGCAGCCCCGGGACTAGCGGGAGGATTTACGGCTACGAGCAGTACTTC.

The J gene is TRBJ1-3, the V gene TRBV14, with D possibly TRBD1 on 6 matching bases. Germline lookup yields CDR1 SGHDN and CDR2 FVKESK. The CDR3 is 17 residues long. Trimming left V 5 bases short and J 1 base short, with 18 bases between. The CDR3 bases are TGTGCCAGCAGCTTACAGGACAGTTTCTCTTCTGGAAACACCATATATTTT. It translates to CASSLQDSFSSGNTIYF.

CDR3 loop: CASENFEGDGTQYF. In nucleotides, the CDR3 is TGTGCCAGCGAGAACTTCGAGGGGGACGGGACCCAGTACTTC. This chain joins TRBV28 and TRBJ2-5; TRBD1 might be the D (6 bases). This CDR3 has 14 amino acids. The germline V gene encodes CDR1 MDHEN and CDR2 SYDVKM. V lost 8 bases and J lost 7, with 20 bases in between.

The chain uses TRBV11-2 and TRBJ2-2; TRBD2 is a possible D gene (5 bases). Germline V gives CDR1 SGHAT, CDR2 FQNNGV. This CDR3 is 15 amino acids long. Trimming left V 4 bases short and J 5 bases short, with 14 bases between. The CDR3 loop is CASSSSNPGTGELFF. The CDR3 DNA follows: TGTGCCAGCAGCTCAAGTAACCCGGGAACCGGGGAGCTGTTTTTT.

This clone was observed a handful of times. The chain uses TRBV6-4 and TRBJ2-1, with TRBD2 matching 11 bases. Trimming at V came to 8 bases and at J to 4 bases, leaving 10 bases not matched to a gene. The CDR3 covers 16 residues. CDR1 MRHNA and CDR2 SNTAGT come from the germline V gene. The CDR3 spells CASRSTGTSGYNEQFF. The CDR3 region has the DNA TGTGCCAGCCGTAGTACAGGGACTAGCGGATACAATGAGCAGTTCTTC.

The genes are TRBV28 and TRBJ2-7; TRBD1 is a possible D gene (5 bases). Trimming shortened V by 4 bases and J by 6 bases, and 22 bases separated the two germline ends. CDR3 size: 16 residues. Looked up from germline, CDR1 is MDHEN and CDR2 is SYDVKM. CDR3 sequence reads: CASSSITPRALSEQYF. The CDR3 nucleotides are TGTGCCAGCAGTTCGATAACCCCCAGGGCACTATCCGAGCAGTACTTC. Filled out from reference TRBV28 and TRBJ2-7, the complete variable domain reads DVKVTQSSRYLVKRTGEKVFLECVQDMDHENMFWYRQDPGLGLRLIYFSYDVKMKEKGDIPEGYSVSREKKERFSLILESASTNQTSMYLCASSSITPRALSEQYFGPGTRLTVT.